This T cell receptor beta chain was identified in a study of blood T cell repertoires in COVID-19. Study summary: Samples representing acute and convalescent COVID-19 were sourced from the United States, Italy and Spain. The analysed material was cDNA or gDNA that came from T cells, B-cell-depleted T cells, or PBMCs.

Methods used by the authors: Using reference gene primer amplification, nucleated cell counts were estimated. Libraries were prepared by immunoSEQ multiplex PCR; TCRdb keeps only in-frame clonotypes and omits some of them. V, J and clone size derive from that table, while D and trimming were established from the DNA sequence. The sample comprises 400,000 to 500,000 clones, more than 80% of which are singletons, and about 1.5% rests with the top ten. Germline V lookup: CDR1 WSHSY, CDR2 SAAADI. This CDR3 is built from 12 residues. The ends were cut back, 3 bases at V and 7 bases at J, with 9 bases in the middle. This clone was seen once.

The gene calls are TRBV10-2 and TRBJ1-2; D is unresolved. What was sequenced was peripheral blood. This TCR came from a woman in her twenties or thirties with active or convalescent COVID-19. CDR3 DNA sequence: TGCGCCAGCAGTGATCGGGCGGGTGGCTACACCTTC. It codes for CASSDRAGGYTF.